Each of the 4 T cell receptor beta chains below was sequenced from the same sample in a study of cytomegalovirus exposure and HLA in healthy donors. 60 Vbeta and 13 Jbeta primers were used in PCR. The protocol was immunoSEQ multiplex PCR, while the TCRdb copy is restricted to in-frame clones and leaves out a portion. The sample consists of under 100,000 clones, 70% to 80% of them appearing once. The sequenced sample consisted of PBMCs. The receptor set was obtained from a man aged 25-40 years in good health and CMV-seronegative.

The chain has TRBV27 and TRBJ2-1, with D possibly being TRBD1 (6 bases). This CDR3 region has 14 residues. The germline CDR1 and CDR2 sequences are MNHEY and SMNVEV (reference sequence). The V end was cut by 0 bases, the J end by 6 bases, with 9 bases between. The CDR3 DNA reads TGTGCCAGCAGTTTATCCCCAGGGGCCAATGAGCAGTTCTTC. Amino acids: CASSLSPGANEQFF.

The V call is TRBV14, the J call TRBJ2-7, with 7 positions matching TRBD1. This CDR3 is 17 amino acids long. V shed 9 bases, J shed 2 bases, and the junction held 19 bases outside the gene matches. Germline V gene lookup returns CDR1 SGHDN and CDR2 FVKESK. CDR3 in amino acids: CARSGQANSVLTYEQYF. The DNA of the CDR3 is TGTGCCAGAAGCGGACAGGCCAACTCGGTTCTCACCTACGAGCAGTACTTC. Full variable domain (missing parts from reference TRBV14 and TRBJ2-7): EAGVTQFPSHSVIEKGQTVTLRCDPISGHDNLYWYRRVMGKEIKFLLHFVKESKQDESGMPNNRFLAERTGGTYSTLKVQPAELEDSGVYFCARSGQANSVLTYEQYFGPGTRLTVT.

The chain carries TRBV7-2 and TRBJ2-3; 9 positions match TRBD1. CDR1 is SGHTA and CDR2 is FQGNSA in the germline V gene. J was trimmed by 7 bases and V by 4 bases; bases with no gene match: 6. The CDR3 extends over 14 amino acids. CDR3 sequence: CASSSGTGFYTQYF. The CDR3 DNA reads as TGTGCCAGCAGCTCCGGGACAGGGTTTTATACGCAGTATTTT.

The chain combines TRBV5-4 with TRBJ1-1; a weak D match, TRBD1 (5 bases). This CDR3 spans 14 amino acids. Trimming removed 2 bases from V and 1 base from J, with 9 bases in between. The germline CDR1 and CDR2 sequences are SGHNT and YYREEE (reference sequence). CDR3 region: CASSFGGGNTEAFF. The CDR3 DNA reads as TGTGCCAGCAGCTTTGGGGGGGGGAACACTGAAGCTTTCTTT.